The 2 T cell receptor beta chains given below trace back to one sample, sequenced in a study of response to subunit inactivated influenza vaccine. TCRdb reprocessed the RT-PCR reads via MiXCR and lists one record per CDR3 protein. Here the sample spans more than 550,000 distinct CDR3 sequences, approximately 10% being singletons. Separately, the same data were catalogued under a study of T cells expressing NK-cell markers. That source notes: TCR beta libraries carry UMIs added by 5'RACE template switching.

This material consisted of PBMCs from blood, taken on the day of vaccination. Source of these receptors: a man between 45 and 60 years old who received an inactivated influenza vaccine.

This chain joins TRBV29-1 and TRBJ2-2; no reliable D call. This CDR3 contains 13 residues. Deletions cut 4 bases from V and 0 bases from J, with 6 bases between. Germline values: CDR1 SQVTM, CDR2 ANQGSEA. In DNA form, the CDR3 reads TGCAGCGTTGCGGGTTCGAACACCGGGGAGCTGTTTTTT. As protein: CSVAGSNTGELFF.

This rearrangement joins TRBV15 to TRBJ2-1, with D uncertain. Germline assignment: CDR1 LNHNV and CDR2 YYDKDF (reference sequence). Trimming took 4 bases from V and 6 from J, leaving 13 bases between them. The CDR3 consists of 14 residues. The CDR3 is CATSTGQPTNEQFF. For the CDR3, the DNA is TGTGCCACCAGCACGGGCCAACCCACCAATGAGCAGTTCTTC.